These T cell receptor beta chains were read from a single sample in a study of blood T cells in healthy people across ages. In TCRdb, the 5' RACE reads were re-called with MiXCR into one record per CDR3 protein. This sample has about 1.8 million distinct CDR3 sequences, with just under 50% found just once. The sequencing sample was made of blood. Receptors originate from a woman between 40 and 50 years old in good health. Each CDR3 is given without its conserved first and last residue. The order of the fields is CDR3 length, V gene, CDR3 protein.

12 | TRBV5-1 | ASSSPGQGTGYT
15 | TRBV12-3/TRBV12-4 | ASSSLGGAVSTDTQY
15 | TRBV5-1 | ASSSRTGTSGLYEQY
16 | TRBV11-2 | ASSLAPRSGGARETQY
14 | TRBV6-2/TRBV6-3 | ASSYSERGGTDTQY
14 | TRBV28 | ASSLLIQGAVYGYT
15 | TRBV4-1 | ASSPALGQGRGETQY
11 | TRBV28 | ASSAVGTTEAF
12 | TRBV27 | ASSLSTATDTQY
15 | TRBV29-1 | SVEDQKTVHRYNEQF
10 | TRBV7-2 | ASAGGPETQY
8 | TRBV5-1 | ASSCYRAF
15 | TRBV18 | ASSPLKRAGAQETQY
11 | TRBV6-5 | ASGPPDQETQY
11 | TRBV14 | ASSHAGTETQY
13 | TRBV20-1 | SALRDSSKNNEQF
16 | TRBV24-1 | ATSVAGSGGAAVNEQF
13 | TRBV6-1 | ASSEAGLAGVEQY
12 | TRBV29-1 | SVSGVSGANVLT
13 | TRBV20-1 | SASMRSSYNSPLH
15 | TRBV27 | ASRGLAGSPSYNEQF
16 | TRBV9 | ASSVKPPPDGWEETQY
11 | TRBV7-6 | ASSLQEGQQQF
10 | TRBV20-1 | SASNNMGEQF
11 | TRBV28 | ASIKQGSYGYT
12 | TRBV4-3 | ASSQGSLAPEQY
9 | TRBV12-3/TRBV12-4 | AGSKGLEQY
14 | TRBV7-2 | ASSLARGRGSYEQY
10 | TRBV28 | ASRGVNTEAF
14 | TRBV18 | ASSPPMTGGIYGYT
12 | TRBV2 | ASSRLEDLDGYT
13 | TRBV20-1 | SARGGTGSNQPQH
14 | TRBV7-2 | ASSLTSDRGTYEQY
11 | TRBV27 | TSSPGLTYEQY
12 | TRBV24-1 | ATSEARGAETQY
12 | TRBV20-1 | SARNRMVNEKLF
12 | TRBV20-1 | SARSGTDLYEQY
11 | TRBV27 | ASSPTPQDTQY
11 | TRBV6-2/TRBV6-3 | ASSYSNLDTQY
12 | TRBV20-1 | SARQGVATGELF
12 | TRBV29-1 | SVFGQGSGNEQF
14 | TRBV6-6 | ASSYALAGLYNEQF